A single sample is the source of the 22 T cell receptor beta chains below, sequenced in a study of cytomegalovirus exposure and HLA in healthy donors. In the PCR, 60 Vbeta and 13 Jbeta primers were used. This table comes from immunoSEQ multiplex PCR, and its TCRdb copy is limited to in-frame clones, with some not included. Of 75,000 to 80,000 clones in the sample, 78% were seen once. What was sequenced was PBMCs. Receptor source: a woman between 40 and 50 years old in good health and CMV-seropositive.

The V and J genes are TRBV11-3 and TRBJ1-2, with 11 bases fitting TRBD1. V lost 4 bases, J lost 3 bases, and 4 bases stayed unmatched. This CDR3 is 15 amino acids long. Germline lookup yields CDR1 SGHNT and CDR2 YENEEA. CDR3 protein: CASSSPGQGDYGYTF. The CDR3 coding sequence is TGTGCCAGCAGCTCTCCGGGACAGGGGGACTATGGCTACACCTTC.

V and J are TRBV19 and TRBJ1-4, with 8 bases lining up with TRBD1. Germline CDR1 reads LNHDA; CDR2 reads SQIVND (reference sequence). There are 14 residues in the CDR3. With V trimmed by 7 bases and J by 8 bases, 9 bases remained unmatched. CDR3 amino acids: CASKEDRDMEKLFF. The CDR3 bases are TGTGCCAGTAAAGAGGACAGGGACATGGAAAAACTGTTTTTT. Looking up the rest from reference TRBV19 and TRBJ1-4 gives the full variable domain: DGGITQSPKYLFRKEGQNVTLSCEQNLNHDAMYWYRQDPGQGLRLIYYSQIVNDFQKGDIAEGYSVSREKKESFPLTVTSAQKNPTAFYLCASKEDRDMEKLFFGSGTQLSVL.

Only a few counts were recorded for this clone. The chain employs TRBV11-2 and TRBJ1-1, with a possible D match to TRBD1 (6 bases). Germline V gene lookup returns CDR1 SGHAT and CDR2 FQNNGV. This CDR3 contains 14 residues. The germline V and J ends were trimmed by 5 bases and 1 base, with 11 bases remaining between them. This chain's CDR3 is CASSALGQNTEAFF. The CDR3 DNA reads TGTGCCAGCAGCGCCCTGGGACAGAACACTGAAGCTTTCTTT.

In this sample, this clone turned up once. This chain joins TRBV4-3 and TRBJ1-4; weak D call: TRBD1 (5 bases). The CDR3 has 15 amino acids. The V gene's germline CDR1 is LGHNA and CDR2 YSLEER. Trimming removed 4 bases at V and 8 bases at J, with 17 bases between. CDR3 in DNA: TGCGCCAGCAGCCCTGGGACGGGAGCCGGAGAAAAACTGTTTTTT. Its translation is CASSPGTGAGEKLFF.

The V and J genes are TRBV4-1 and TRBJ2-5; 14 nucleotides match TRBD2. The V gene end was trimmed by 3 bases and the J gene end by 4 bases; junction bases not matched to a gene: 1. This CDR3 is 15 amino acids long. The germline gives CDR1 MGHRA, CDR2 YSYEKL. The CDR3 loop reads CASSQTSGGGETQYF. The CDR3 DNA sequence: TGCGCCAGCAGCCAGACTAGCGGGGGGGGAGAGACCCAGTACTTC.

CDR3 nucleotides: TGTGCCAGCAGCGGCATCCTAGCGGGGGGAAACACCGGGGAGCTGTTTTTT. This codes for CASSGILAGGNTGELFF. The chain couples TRBV9 to TRBJ2-2; TRBD2 matches at 11 bases. The CDR3 consists of 17 residues. The germline gives CDR1 SGDLS, CDR2 YYNGEE. V was clipped by 3 bases and J by 2 bases; unmatched bases: 6.

This chain uses TRBV5-1 with TRBJ2-3; 11 bases line up with TRBD2. The germline gives CDR1 SGHRS, CDR2 YFSETQ. V shed 0 bases, J shed 2 bases, and the junction held 8 bases outside the gene matches. The CDR3 totals 18 residues. The DNA of the CDR3 is TGCGCCAGCAGCTTGGCGCTAGCGACTAGCGGGATCACAGATACGCAGTATTTT. This gives the protein CASSLALATSGITDTQYF.

Concerning this clone itself: The identical CDR3 is also encoded by other nucleotide sequences in the sample. The chain couples TRBV5-1 to TRBJ1-5; 8 nucleotides line up with TRBD1. This CDR3 region has 16 residues. The germline V gene has CDR1 SGHRS and CDR2 YFSETQ. Germline trimming cut 0 bases from V and 7 bases from J; bases unmatched to any gene: 9. CDR3 region: CASSLGEDRVNQPQHF. DNA of the CDR3: TGCGCCAGCAGCTTGGGTGAGGACAGGGTTAACCAGCCCCAGCATTTT.

The J gene is TRBJ1-6, the V gene TRBV19, with unresolved D. The ends were cut back, 3 bases at V and 6 bases at J, with 3 bases in the middle. The CDR3 length is 12 residues. CDR1 LNHDA and CDR2 SQIVND come from the germline V gene (reference sequence). The CDR3, as DNA: TGTGCCAGTAGTATGAGTAATTCACCCCTCCACTTT. Translating it yields CASSMSNSPLHF.

The V call is TRBV28, the J call TRBJ2-7; TRBD2 matches at 10 bases. The CDR3 loop spans 14 amino acids. J gave up 7 bases and V 6 bases, and 9 bases lay outside the gene matches. Germline values: CDR1 MDHEN, CDR2 SYDVKM. This CDR3 is CASRGAGGPEEQYF. CDR3 sequence (DNA): TGTGCCAGCAGGGGAGCGGGGGGGCCGGAAGAGCAGTACTTC.

The V and J genes are TRBV6-5 and TRBJ1-1; possible D gene TRBD1, 5 bases. The CDR3 is 12 residues long. Germline lookup yields CDR1 MNHEY and CDR2 SVGAGI. The V end was cut by 3 bases, the J end by 8 bases, with 10 bases between. CDR3 DNA sequence: TGTGCCAGCAGTTATTATCGGGGGGAAGCTTTCTTT. Residues: CASSYYRGEAFF.

V and J are TRBV5-8 and TRBJ1-3, with D unclear. This CDR3 spans 14 amino acids. V lost 1 base to trimming and J lost 0 bases, with 5 bases between them. Germline V gene data show CDR1 as SGHTS and CDR2 as YDEGEE. The CDR3 DNA reads as TGTGCCAGCAGCTTGAGGAGCTCTGGAAACACCATATATTTT. This translates into CASSLRSSGNTIYF.

V usage is TRBV11-2 and J usage is TRBJ2-3; TRBD2 matches at 8 bases. Per the germline V gene, CDR1 is SGHAT and CDR2 is FQNNGV. Germline trimming cut 1 base from V and 11 bases from J; bases unmatched to any gene: 2. The CDR3 length is 12 residues. CDR3 residues: CASSLVAGGQYF. CDR3 in DNA: TGTGCCAGCAGCTTAGTTGCGGGGGGGCAGTATTTT.

There are a few counts of this clone. The rearrangement joins TRBV5-1 to TRBJ1-3, with 9 bases lining up with TRBD1. Germline values: CDR1 SGHRS, CDR2 YFSETQ. There are 15 residues in the CDR3. Trimming took 3 bases from V and 2 from J; bases not matched to a gene: 3. The CDR3 here is CASSSRTGAGNTIYF. The CDR3 nucleotides are TGCGCCAGCAGCTCGAGGACAGGGGCTGGAAACACCATATATTTT.

This clone has only one observation. The CDR3: CASSSNLKRGTDTQYF. As DNA, the CDR3 is TGTGCCAGCAGCTCGAACCTCAAGCGGGGCACAGATACGCAGTATTTT. J is TRBJ2-3 and V is TRBV7-9, with D possibly matching TRBD2 (6 bases). CDR1 is SEHNR and CDR2 is FQNEAQ in the germline V gene (reference sequence). The CDR3 is 16 residues long. Trimming removed 4 bases from V and 1 base from J, with 15 bases in between.

The chain joins TRBV19 to TRBJ2-7; tentatively, D is TRBD1 (5 bases). CDR1 is LNHDA and CDR2 is SQIVND in the germline V gene (reference sequence). V lost 8 bases and J 1 base, leaving 12 bases between the germline ends. The CDR3 sequence is 13 residues long. This chain's CDR3 is CASGRQNSYEQYF. Here the CDR3 DNA reads TGTGCCAGTGGCCGACAGAATTCCTACGAGCAGTACTTC.

The V gene is TRBV5-1, the J gene TRBJ2-1; D is undetermined. There are 16 residues in the CDR3. The germline V gene has CDR1 SGHRS and CDR2 YFSETQ. The ends were cut back, 0 bases at V and 0 bases at J, with 10 bases in the middle. In DNA, the CDR3 is TGCGCCAGCAGCTTGGTTCTGCGGAGCTCCTACAATGAGCAGTTCTTC. Its protein product is CASSLVLRSSYNEQFF.

In this sample, this clone turned up a few times. The chain joins TRBV7-6 to TRBJ2-5; 12 bases map to TRBD2. CDR1 is SGHVS, CDR2 FNYEAQ, per germline. The CDR3 loop spans 16 amino acids. V trimming: 0 bases; J trimming: 1 base; junction bases outside the gene matches: 0. The CDR3 is CASSLAGLAGQETQYF. As DNA, the CDR3 is TGTGCCAGCAGCTTAGCGGGACTAGCGGGCCAAGAGACCCAGTACTTC. The variable domain in full, completed from reference TRBV7-6 and TRBJ2-5, reads GAGVSQSPRYKVTKRGQDVALRCDPISGHVSLYWYRQALGQGPEFLTYFNYEAQQDKSGLPNDRFSAERPEGSISTLTIQRTEQRDSAMYRCASSLAGLAGQETQYFGPGTRLLVL.

The chain carries TRBV7-9 and TRBJ1-2, with no clear D. V was trimmed by 1 base and J by 1 base, leaving 4 bases between them. CDR3 length equals 13 residues. Per germline, CDR1 SEHNR and CDR2 FQNEAQ (reference sequence). CDR3 loop: CASSLDSNYGYTF. DNA for the CDR3: TGTGCCAGCAGCTTAGACAGTAACTATGGCTACACCTTC.

This clone was recorded once. The rearrangement uses TRBV9 and TRBJ2-5, with D tentatively TRBD2 (5 bases). With the DNA end fitting TRBJ2-7 better, the J assignment may be wrong. The CDR3 covers 14 residues. Germline-derived CDR1 and CDR2 are SGDLS and YYNGEE. The CDR3 is CASSSRPDSAEQYF. CDR3 nucleotides: TGTGCCAGCAGCTCTCGCCCGGACTCTGCCGAGCAGTACTTC.

This clone appeared once. This sequence joins TRBV7-9 and TRBJ1-1; no clear D gene. The CDR3 has 17 residues. Trimming took 5 bases from V and 5 from J, leaving 24 bases between them. Germline loops: CDR1 SEHNR, CDR2 FQNEAQ (reference sequence). The CDR3, as DNA: TGTGCCAGCAGCCACCGTGCCGGGGTAGGAATAGCAACTGAAGCTTTCTTT. It encodes CASSHRAGVGIATEAFF.

This sequence joins TRBV19 and TRBJ2-1, with D perhaps matching TRBD2 (5 bases). Trimming pared 6 bases from V and 3 bases from J, leaving 12 bases between. Germline loops: CDR1 LNHDA, CDR2 SQIVND (reference sequence). CDR3 length: 14 amino acids. CDR3 sequence (DNA): TGTGCCAGTAGCGTTATTGGAGGCTACAATGAGCAGTTCTTC. Translation: CASSVIGGYNEQFF.